The rows below give T cell receptor beta chains drawn from one sample of a study of blood T cell repertoires in COVID-19. Generated by immunoSEQ multiplex PCR, the TCRdb table keeps only in-frame clones and is missing some. The sample contains roughly 390,000 clones, around 87% of which appear only once. The source material was peripheral blood. Source of these receptors: a woman aged 25 to 39 with COVID-19, enrolled during active disease. Each CDR3 is given with its conserved first and last residue. Each record gives: D gene, J gene, V gene, clone size, CDR3 protein, CDR3 DNA. D genes are given only for firm matches. Rows may omit the clone size; those that give it use once, few, many or a size class.

>TRBD1|TRBJ2-7|TRBV28|once
CASSRTGNEQYF
TGTGCCAGCAGTCGGACAGGGAACGAGCAGTACTTC
>TRBD2|TRBJ2-3|TRBV5-1|.
CASSSSPGLAGGDTQYF
TGCGCCAGCAGCTCGTCACCGGGACTAGCGGGGGGTGATACGCAGTATTTT
>.|TRBJ1-2|TRBV3-1/TRBV3-2|.
CASSQGSQGRNYGYTF
TGTGCCAGCAGCCAAGGGTCTCAGGGGCGTAACTATGGCTACACCTTC
>TRBD1|TRBJ2-5|TRBV29-1|.
CSVWASGTDYQETQYF
TGCAGCGTTTGGGCTTCCGGGACAGACTACCAAGAGACCCAGTACTTC
>.|TRBJ1-3|TRBV7-2|.
CASSLGGGGNTIYF
TGTGCCAGCAGCTTAGGGGGGGGCGGAAACACCATATATTTT
>.|TRBJ1-1|TRBV24-1|.
CATSESPGGHTEAFF
TGTGCCACCAGTGAGTCCCCGGGGGGGCATACTGAAGCTTTCTTT
>TRBD1|TRBJ1-5|TRBV3-1/TRBV3-2|.
CASSQDYPGTGAHQPQHF
TGTGCCAGCAGCCAAGATTACCCCGGGACAGGGGCCCATCAGCCCCAGCATTTT
>.|TRBJ2-3|TRBV19|.
CASSRGHSDTQYF
TGTGCCAGTAGTAGGGGACATTCAGATACGCAGTATTTT
>.|TRBJ2-1|TRBV27|.
CASSSTGSANEQFF
TGTGCCAGCAGTTCCACGGGTAGCGCGAATGAGCAGTTCTTC
>TRBD1|TRBJ1-6|TRBV5-4|few
CASSPGTGNSPLHF
TGTGCCAGCAGCCCCGGGACAGGGAATTCACCCCTCCACTTT
>.|TRBJ1-1|TRBV13|once
CASSALNTEAFF
TGTGCCAGCAGCGCACTTAACACTGAAGCTTTCTTT
>TRBD2|TRBJ2-5|TRBV19|.
CASSLTSGSETQYF
TGTGCCAGTAGTTTGACTAGCGGGAGCGAGACCCAGTACTTC
>TRBD1|TRBJ2-2|TRBV2|.
CASSTRTGGPGELFF
TGTGCCAGCAGCACGAGGACAGGAGGTCCCGGGGAGCTGTTTTTT
>.|TRBJ1-6|TRBV5-1|.
CASSFWGQDYNSPLHF
TGCGCCAGCAGCTTCTGGGGACAAGACTATAATTCACCCCTCCACTTT
>.|TRBJ2-3|TRBV5-1|.
CASSLAARNTDTQYF
TGCGCCAGCAGCTTGGCCGCCAGAAACACAGATACGCAGTATTTT
>.|TRBJ2-5|TRBV28|.
CASSFSTGLETQYF
TGTGCCAGCAGTTTTTCCACAGGGTTGGAGACCCAGTACTTC